This TCR beta chain was observed in a study of Ad26.COV2.S vaccination and SARS-CoV-2 variants. General study findings and limits: Those who received vaccine or placebo ended up with similar non-spike TCR breadth. Among vaccine recipients, spike-specific TCR breadth exceeded that of placebo recipients. Using TCR breadth and depth analyses may have led to underestimated total T cell responses. In vaccinated individuals, spike-specific CD8+ and CD4+ T cell responses reportedly displayed substantial breadth.

To note about this clone: What it recognizes is unknown. In the same sample, other DNA sequences code for this CDR3.

The ends were cut back, 1 base at V and 8 bases at J, with 11 bases in the middle. From germline, CDR1 is SEHNR and CDR2 FQNEAQ (reference sequence). The CDR3 contains 13 residues. Assay used: immunoSEQ multiplex PCR; TCRdb lists only in-frame clones, some missing. Among about 350,000 clones listed, around 92% were seen once. The receptor was isolated from a human donor who had recovered from COVID-19. The source was peripheral blood, collected after recovery from COVID-19. The rearrangement links TRBV7-9 to TRBJ1-2; D uncertain. CDR3 sequence (DNA): TGTGCCAGCAGCTTAGGGGGATCCTCGGGCTACACCTTC. Its translation is CASSLGGSSGYTF.